This T cell receptor (beta chain) was identified in a study of blood T cell repertoires in COVID-19. At the level of the study: Before being deemed recovered, Cohort 3 donors had two negative PCRs, clearance, or symptom resolution. T cells, B-cell-depleted T cells, or PBMCs supplied cDNA or gDNA.

The authors' processing: Using reference gene primer amplification, nucleated cell counts were estimated. Sequencing used immunoSEQ multiplex PCR; TCRdb keeps in-frame clones, though not all of them. The V and J calls and the clone size are those of that table, but D and trimming were determined from the DNA. This table has about 210,000 clones, around 87% appearing once. The CDR3 contains 14 residues. The chain couples TRBV21-1 to TRBJ1-4; the D segment call TRBD1 is taken from the table without a DNA check. TRBV21-1 is recorded as a pseudogene. The sequencing input was PBMCs or T cells enriched from blood (not recorded which). This clonotype was obtained from a man younger than 40 in a cohort exposed to, infected with or recovered from COVID-19 (not recorded which). In DNA, the CDR3 is TGTGCCAGCAGTCCTGACAGGGTCTGGGAGTGGCTGTTTTTT. Its translation: CASSPDRVWEWLFF.